This TCR beta chain was found in a study of T cell responses to AZD1222 COVID-19 vaccine (dated by TCRdb to the early 2020s). About the study as a whole: TCR sequencing covered over 230 trial participants: 207 given two doses of AZD1222 and around 26 given two doses of MenACWY control vaccine. Trial participants were enrolled into age subgroups of 18-55, 56-69 and 70-plus years, which contained 148, 28 and 57 TCR-sequenced participants, respectively.

The CDR3 regions of human TCRbeta chains were subjected to immunosequencing. In the original analysis: Repertoire TCRs were matched against a reference library of SARS-CoV-2-specific TCRs generated with the MIRA antigen-specificity platform. Breadth meant the fraction of unique TCRs that were SARS-CoV-2-associated, whereas depth meant the fraction of total T cells that were SARS-CoV-2-associated. Using the MIRA data, each spike-specific TCR was mapped to the spike region that the TCR reacts to and placed in a CD4 or CD8 class. Log10-transformed breadth and depth values were compared by one-way ANOVA with Sidak's multiple comparisons tests. TCRdb took over this immuneACCESS table, retaining in-frame rearrangements with V and J assigned. Such tables are incomplete; in checked studies, under half of the missing clones stem from an unresolved V gene, and the remainder is unexplained. V and J calls and clone size follow that table, whereas D and trimming were derived from the DNA. The sample yields about 110,000 clones; 92% were counted once. The ten biggest clones cover 6% to 9% of the sample.

What the work shows at the level of the full study, not this receptor alone: Participants were mostly white British and included more females than males, and it was suggested by the authors that clonal diversity may have been underestimated. The 56-69-year group was small, and its depth increase did not reach significance, likely because of low power. CD4 TCRs associated with the vaccine covered the entire spike protein, and the dominant responses were in regions 160-218 and 743-854. Because no day 14 peak-response samples were available, the repertoires could be characterized only after the peak T cell response. Conclusions about previously exposed vaccinees are limited, since just 5 or 6 AZD1222 recipients were seropositive for SARS-CoV-2 at baseline. Nearly half of unique spike-specific TCRs reportedly recognized epitopes outside regions mutated in the B.1.351 and B.1.1.7 variants. A significant rise in spike-specific TCR breadth and depth was observed after two AZD1222 doses relative to day 0 and relative to MenACWY recipients.

About this clone: The antigen it recognizes is unknown. One base away there is no much larger clone; base qualities are not given.

The junction shows trimming of 4 bases on V and 4 bases on J, and the gene matches do not reach 1 base of it. For CDR1 and CDR2, the germline V gene (reference sequence) lists LGHDT and YNNKEL. The CDR3 measures 13 amino acids from cysteine to phenylalanine. Of the read, only the CDR3 DNA is kept; its 39 bases are in frame from base 1. The time point label, read with the paper, signifies: about 28 days (+/-7) after the second vaccine dose. Because spike-specific TCR depth and breadth did not differ between the two schedules, AZD1222 recipients who got a second dose at roughly 4 weeks were pooled with those who got a second dose at roughly 12 weeks. Samples from vaccinated people were obtained from the UK trials COV001 and COV002, which included a single-blind randomized controlled phase 2/3 trial of AZD1222 (ChAdOx1 nCoV-19) in healthy adults. For TCRbeta chain sequencing, PBMC samples from trial participants were taken at day 0 and at day 28 after the second dose.

The sequence is built from TRBV3-1 (or the pseudogene TRBV3-2) and TRBJ2-3; 8 bases in between match TRBD1. Material: peripheral blood, obtained 28 days after the second AZD1222 dose. The receptor comes from an adult who received the AZD1222 COVID-19 vaccine. The CDR3 sequence is CASSRTGSDTQYF. In nucleotide form, the sequence is TGTGCCAGCAGCCGGACAGGGTCAGATACGCAGTATTTT.